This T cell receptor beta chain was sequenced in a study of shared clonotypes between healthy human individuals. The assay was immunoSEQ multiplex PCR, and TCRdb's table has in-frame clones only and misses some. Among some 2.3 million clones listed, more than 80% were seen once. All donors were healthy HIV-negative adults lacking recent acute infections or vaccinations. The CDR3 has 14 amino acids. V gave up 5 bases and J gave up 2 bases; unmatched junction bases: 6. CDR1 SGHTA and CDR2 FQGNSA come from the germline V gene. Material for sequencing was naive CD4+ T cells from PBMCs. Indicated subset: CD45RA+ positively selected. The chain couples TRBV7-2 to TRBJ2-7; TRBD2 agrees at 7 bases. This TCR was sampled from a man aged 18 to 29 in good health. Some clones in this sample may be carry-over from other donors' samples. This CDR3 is CASSRRGGAYEQYF. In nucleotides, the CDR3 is TGTGCCAGCAGCCGCCGGGGAGGGGCCTACGAGCAGTACTTC.